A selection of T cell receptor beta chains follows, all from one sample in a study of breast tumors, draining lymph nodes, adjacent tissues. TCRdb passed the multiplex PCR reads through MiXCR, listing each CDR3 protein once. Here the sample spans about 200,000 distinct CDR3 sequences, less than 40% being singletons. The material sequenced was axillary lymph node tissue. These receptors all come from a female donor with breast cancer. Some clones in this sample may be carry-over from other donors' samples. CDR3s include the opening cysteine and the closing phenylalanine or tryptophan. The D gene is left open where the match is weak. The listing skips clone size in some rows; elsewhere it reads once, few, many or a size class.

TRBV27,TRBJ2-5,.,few,TGTGCCAGCAGTCCGGTCATACAAGAGACCCAGTACTTC,CASSPVIQETQYF
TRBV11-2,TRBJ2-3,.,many,TGTGCCAGCAGCCTGGTCGGTTCTAGCACAGATACGCAGTATTTT,CASSLVGSSTDTQYF
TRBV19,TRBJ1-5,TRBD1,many,TGTGCCACTTTACAGGGGATGGGTCAGCCCCAGCATTTT,CATLQGMGQPQHF
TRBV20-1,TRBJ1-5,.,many,TGCAGTGCTAGAGGACAGTTCAATCAGCCCCAGCATTTT,CSARGQFNQPQHF
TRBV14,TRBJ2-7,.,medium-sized,TGTGCCAGCAGCCAGGCTTACGAGCAGTACTTC,CASSQAYEQYF
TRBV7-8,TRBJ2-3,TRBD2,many,TGTGCCAGCAGCTTAGGCGGGGGGTTCACAGATACGCAGTATTTT,CASSLGGGFTDTQYF
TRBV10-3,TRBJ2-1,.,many,TGTGCCATCAGTGAGTCCCCAGCCTCCTACAATGAGCAGTTCTTC,CAISESPASYNEQFF
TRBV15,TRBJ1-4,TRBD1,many,TGTGCCACCAGCAGAGAGGACAGGGGGCTTGGGGAAAAACTGTTTTTT,CATSREDRGLGEKLFF
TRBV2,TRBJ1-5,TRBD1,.,TGTGCCAGCCAGGGACAGTCGGGGCCCCAGCATTTT,CASQGQSGPQHF
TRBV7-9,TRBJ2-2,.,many,TGTGCCAGCACCATACGCCCCGGGGAGCTGTTTTTT,CASTIRPGELFF
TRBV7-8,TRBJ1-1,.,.,TGTGCCAGCAGCTTAGTAATGAGGGCTCTGAACACTGAAGCTTTCTTT,CASSLVMRALNTEAFF
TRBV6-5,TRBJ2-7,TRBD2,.,TGTGCCAGCAGTGCCCGGGGGGGGCCCTACGAGCAGTACTTC,CASSARGGPYEQYF
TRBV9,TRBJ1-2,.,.,TGTGCCAGCAGCGCTGAGGGTTATGGCTACACCTTC,CASSAEGYGYTF
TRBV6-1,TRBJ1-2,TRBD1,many,TGTGCCAGCAGTGAAGGACAGGGGGGTAACTATGGCTACACCTTC,CASSEGQGGNYGYTF
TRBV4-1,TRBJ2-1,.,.,TGCGCCAGCAGCCAAGATCGGAATGAGCAGTTCTTC,CASSQDRNEQFF
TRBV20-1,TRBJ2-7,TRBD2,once,TGCAGTGCTAGAGCGGGGGGACCCTACGCGCAGTACTTC,CSARAGGPYAQYF
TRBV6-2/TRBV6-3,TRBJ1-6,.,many,TGTGCCAGCACCCGCCGGGTTTATAATTCACCCCTCCACTTT,CASTRRVYNSPLHF
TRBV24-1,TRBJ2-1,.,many,TGTGCCACCAGTGATTTTAAACCAAGCTCCTACAATGAGCAGTTCTTC,CATSDFKPSSYNEQFF
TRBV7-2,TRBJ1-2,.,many,TGTGCCAGCAGTTATACAGGGTACCAAAATGGCTACACCTTC,CASSYTGYQNGYTF
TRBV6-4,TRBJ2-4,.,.,TGTGCCAGCGGACCAGCCGGGAACCCCAACGGGAGGTACTTC,CASGPAGNPNGRYF
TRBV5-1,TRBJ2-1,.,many,TGCGCCAGCAGCCCGGATTCGGTTCGAAATGAGCAGTTCTTC,CASSPDSVRNEQFF
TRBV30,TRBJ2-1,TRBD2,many,TGTGCCTGGAGGCTTAGCGGGAGCGGACATGAGCAGTTCTTC,CAWRLSGSGHEQFF
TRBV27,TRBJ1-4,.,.,TGTGCCAGCAGAAGGGATTATAATGAAAAACTGTTTTTT,CASRRDYNEKLFF
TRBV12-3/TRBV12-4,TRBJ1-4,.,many,TGTGCCAGCAGCATGGACGGACTAAGGGAAAAACTGTTTTTT,CASSMDGLREKLFF
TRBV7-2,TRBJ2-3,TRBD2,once,TGTGCCAGCAGCAAGACTAGCGGGAGGACAAATACGCAGTATTTT,CASSKTSGRTNTQYF
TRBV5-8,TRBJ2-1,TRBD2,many,TGTGCCAGCAGCATATCAACGTCGGCTAGCGGGAGTTATTTGAATGAGCAGTTCTTC,CASSISTSASGSYLNEQFF
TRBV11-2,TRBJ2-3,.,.,TGTGCCAGCGTGCGAGGCTTAACAGATACGCAGTATTTT,CASVRGLTDTQYF
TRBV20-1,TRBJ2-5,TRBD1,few,TGCAGTGCTAGTGTCCCGGGACAGGCCGGCCTCGAGACCCAGTACTTC,CSASVPGQAGLETQYF
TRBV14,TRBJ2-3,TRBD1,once,TGTGCCAGCAGCTTATGGGACAGGACCTACAATGAGCAGTATTTT,CASSLWDRTYNEQYF
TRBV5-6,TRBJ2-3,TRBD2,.,TGTGCCAGCAGCAATCAACTAGCGGGGAGATCAGATACGCAGTATTTT,CASSNQLAGRSDTQYF